This TCR beta chain was identified during a study of cytomegalovirus exposure and HLA in healthy donors. Background on the study: Early released data had tens of millions of unique TCRs, all coming from HLA-typed donors.

The PCR was carried out with 60 Vbeta primers and 13 Jbeta primers. Repertoires were generated with immunoSEQ multiplex PCR, while TCRdb's copy carries only in-frame clones and drops some. Found here are 150,000 to 200,000 clones, 9.5% to 15% of them singletons; the top ten hold 7.8%. This clone was detected only a few times. The antigen remains unidentified. Study-wide results and limits: A later look showed TCR association rates differing by HLA locus, highest for DRB1 and lowest for HLA-C. Per a prior analysis, the majority of TCR beta V segments were productive roughly 90% or roughly 30% of the time.

Germline V gene lookup returns CDR1 SGHRS and CDR2 YFSETQ. V lost 4 bases, J lost 9 bases, and 11 bases lay in between. The CDR3 runs to 12 residues. The receptor comes from a man aged 50 or older in good health and CMV-seropositive. The sample consisted of PBMCs. The rearrangement joins TRBV5-1 to TRBJ2-1; possibly TRBD2 for D (5 bases). The CDR3 DNA reads as TGCGCCAGCAGCGCCCTCGGGGTTGAGCAGTTCTTC. Its translation: CASSALGVEQFF.